A selection of T cell receptor beta chains follows, all from one sample in a study of control samples from healthy donors and cancer patients. Some clones are missing from TCRdb's copy, which holds only in-frame ones; the method was immunoSEQ multiplex PCR. The sample lists roughly 120,000 clones; about 92% were seen once. What was sequenced was PBMCs. The source of these receptors is a man in his fifties or sixties with head and neck cancer. Each CDR3 is given with its conserved first and last residue.

TRBV5-1,TRBJ2-7,CASSLEGAYEQYF
TRBV9,TRBJ2-5,CASSPGLAGRETQYF
TRBV11-2,TRBJ2-2,CASSYQNTGELFF
TRBV19,TRBJ2-7,CASGTGVYEQYF
TRBV27,TRBJ1-3,CASSPGQGNTIYF
TRBV7-8,TRBJ2-2,CASSLVASGGNTGELFF
TRBV5-1,TRBJ2-5,CASSSKETQYF
TRBV28,TRBJ2-7,CASSLWSGTGVSYEQYF
TRBV24-1,TRBJ1-2,CATSEGAGLGYTF
TRBV11-1,TRBJ2-4,CASTHSGGLAKNIQYF
TRBV6-5,TRBJ2-5,CASRTDLEETQYF
TRBV7-9,TRBJ2-5,CASTQTRETQYF
TRBV7-2,TRBJ2-7,CASSLAGGTYEQYF
TRBV24-1,TRBJ2-3,CATSDSGVDTQYF
TRBV2,TRBJ1-3,CASSEGQGVGNTIYF
TRBV4-1,TRBJ1-5,CASSQRGGVSNQPQHF
TRBV6-6,TRBJ1-2,CASSNPQLLEGYGYTF
TRBV6-6,TRBJ2-5,CASSQQGETQYF
TRBV7-2,TRBJ1-3,CASSSHLSGNTIYF
TRBV7-3,TRBJ2-1,CASSLGVEQFF
TRBV6-5,TRBJ1-2,CASSYDRGTYGYTF
TRBV9,TRBJ1-1,CASSVGRHENTEAFF
TRBV6-1,TRBJ1-1,CASSELGRPEAFF
TRBV4-2,TRBJ1-1,CASSHALGGNMNTEAFF
TRBV6-5,TRBJ2-2,CASSYGQLTGELFF
TRBV7-9,TRBJ1-5,CASSPDNQPQHF
TRBV5-8,TRBJ1-4,CASSFQGELTNEKLFF
TRBV13,TRBJ1-2,CASTNRGFNYGYTF
TRBV19,TRBJ1-5,CASKQTGRNQPQHF
TRBV19,TRBJ1-2,CASSPDRNYGYTF
TRBV10-2,TRBJ1-1,CASKGWETMNTEAFF
TRBV3-1/TRBV3-2,TRBJ2-5,CASSQERGGTQETQYF
TRBV5-3,TRBJ2-7,CARSLEVGISYEQYF
TRBV5-1,TRBJ1-5,CASSLGSGVSNQPQHF
TRBV4-2,TRBJ1-1,CASNHIFFRGESNTEAFF
TRBV30,TRBJ1-6,CAWASGVGNSPLHF
TRBV6-6,TRBJ1-2,CASSYSTDRPYGYTF
TRBV4-1,TRBJ1-1,CASSPDRVHTEAFF